This TCR beta chain stems from a study of OX40 agonist ivuxolimab in advanced cancers. Regarding the complete study: The costimulatory receptor OX40 (CD134) was targeted by ivuxolimab, a fully human IgG2 agonistic monoclonal antibody. Partial responses occurred in three dose-escalation patients: two with cutaneous melanoma and one with hepatocellular carcinoma. Prior anti-PD-1, anti-PD-L1 or anti-CTLA-4 therapy was permitted, and 30% to 45% of dose-escalation patients had received checkpoint inhibitors. The paper describes the monotherapy dose-escalation part (N of about 47 patients) of the phase I trial of ivuxolimab. Intravenous ivuxolimab was administered to patients every 2 weeks at six dose levels: 0.01, 0.1, 0.3, 1.5, 3 and 10 mg/kg. Peripheral TCRbeta sequencing aimed to test whether ivuxolimab altered TCR sequence diversity and caused clonal T-cell expansion. Among the roughly 52 dose-escalation patients, approximately 20 had hepatocellular carcinoma, around 15 melanoma, 9 renal cell carcinoma and 9 head and neck cancer. A male proportion of 70% to 90% and a mean age of about 60 years, ranging from roughly 23 to 85, were recorded for the dose-escalation cohort.

This clone has a handful of counts. No cognate antigen has been identified for it. No quality values exist for individual bases; no much larger clone is one base distant. The full study reports these points: In the 0.1-3.0 mg/kg groups, partial responders had among the lowest normalized peripheral clonal expansion, particularly in CD8+ T cells. The antigen specificity of the clonally expanded peripheral T cells was not determined. After ivuxolimab, expanded clones were on average more numerous among CD8+ T cells than among CD4+ T cells. Low levels of normalized T-cell clonal expansion were also seen in some patients who did not respond. At doses from 0.1 to 3.0 mg/kg, clonal expansion was seen in both CD4+ and CD8+ blood T cells between baseline and week 6.

To sequence the TCRbeta CDR3 region, genomic DNA was isolated from the sorted cells. The immunoSEQ Assay was used for sequencing of TCRbeta CDR3 regions. TCRdb re-hosts the immuneACCESS table, in-frame sequences only. Its copies lack some clones; in the studies checked, an unresolved V gene accounts for under half of them, and the cause for the rest is not known. The table for this sample lists about 81,000 clones; more than 75% of them were counted only once. 0.4% to 0.6% of the sample is in the top ten clones. The trial excluded patients who had a history of autoimmune disease or were on systemic immunosuppression. Peripheral blood for TCR sequencing was drawn from every dose cohort at baseline, at cycle 4 day 1 and at cycle 7 day 1. The samples were drawn from a first-in-human, open-label, multicenter phase I dose-escalation trial of ivuxolimab. Adults with locally advanced or metastatic melanoma, renal cell carcinoma, hepatocellular carcinoma or head and neck squamous cell carcinoma were enrolled in the trial. Before TCR sequencing, CD4+ and CD8+ T cells were separately sorted from peripheral blood.

V and J are trimmed by 3 bases and 1 base, and the gene matches miss 4 bases of the junction. The germline V gene (reference sequence) gives CDR1 as SGHNT and CDR2 as YYREEE. Taken from cysteine to phenylalanine, the CDR3 has 16 residues. Solely the CDR3 DNA is kept, with 48 bases framed from the first base. The sequence links TRBV5-4 to TRBJ2-3, with 11 bases matching TRBD1. Sample: CD4+ or CD8+ T cells sorted from blood, taken in a trial of the OX40 agonist ivuxolimab. The origin of this receptor is an adult with an advanced solid tumor such as melanoma, head and neck, liver or kidney cancer. The DNA sequence reads TGTGCCAGCAGCTCGTCGGACAGGGGGCGCACAGATACGCAGTATTTT. Its protein product is CASSSSDRGRTDTQYF.